A selection of T cell receptor beta chains follows, all from one sample in a study of tumor and adjacent non-tumor tissue in lung cancer. MiXCR, applied by TCRdb to the multiplex PCR reads, yields one record per CDR3 protein. The sample yields more than 70,000 distinct CDR3 sequences, roughly three fifths seen once. The material sequenced was lung tumor tissue. These receptor sequences come from a man aged 70-80 years with non-small cell lung cancer. The CDR3 runs from the conserved cysteine through the conserved F or W.

j_call v_call cdr3_aa
TRBJ1-1 TRBV25-1 CASSLAGARAFF
TRBJ2-1 TRBV5-1 CASSEDSYNEQFF
TRBJ2-5 TRBV7-8 CTSSFTRNETQYF
TRBJ2-5 TRBV12-3/TRBV12-4 CASSIRGGETQYF
TRBJ2-5 TRBV12-3/TRBV12-4 CTSSPTSARGTQYF
TRBJ2-7 TRBV28 CATFLGTTYEQYF
NA TRBV7-9 CAGNWTGINQPQYF
TRBJ2-2 TRBV12-3/TRBV12-4 CASSEHLGGVDTGELFF
TRBJ2-3 TRBV4-2 CASSQGAESDTQYF
TRBJ1-3 TRBV12-3/TRBV12-4 CASRLDGLNTIYF
TRBJ2-7 TRBV29-1 CSVRQGGQQYF
TRBJ2-2 TRBV10-3 CAICPSYVTGELFF
TRBJ2-6 TRBV6-5 CASSPDRAGANVLTF
TRBJ2-2 TRBV6-2/TRBV6-3 CASSYQDRVDTGELFF
TRBJ2-7 TRBV11-2 CASSTHRVYEQYF
TRBJ2-7 TRBV7-8 CANSLPPYEWYF
TRBJ2-5 TRBV5-1 CASSAFGTAKETQYF
TRBJ2-1 TRBV29-1 CRVGMPGPYNKQFF
TRBJ2-7 TRBV18 CASSPSPDRVYEQYF
TRBJ2-3 TRBV7-9 CASSYRSPGTDTQYF
TRBJ2-7 TRBV11-2 CASSLLVGAQYF
TRBJ2-7 TRBV7-9 CASSTPLGAIEQYF
TRBJ2-1 TRBV28 CASSSALISYNEQFF
TRBJ2-7 TRBV6-5 CASSSGTNGRAEQYF
TRBJ1-1 TRBV10-2 CASSDRLVGAEAFF
TRBJ2-1 TRBV12-3/TRBV12-4 CVSSPKPLTSYKQFF
TRBJ2-7 TRBV20-1 CSARPRAYEQYF
TRBJ2-6 TRBV6-5 CATDRLSSGANVLTF
TRBJ1-4 TRBV30 CVWSPKGFSTNEKLFF
TRBJ2-5 TRBV29-1 CNVQIQGYQETQYF
TRBJ2-2 TRBV29-1 CSVVEAPGGELFF
TRBJ2-1 TRBV2 CASIGRHGDGQFF
TRBJ2-4 TRBV29-1 CSVGLGQVGGIQYF
TRBJ2-3 TRBV4-1 CDSSQDVGTGTGVSTDTQYF
TRBJ1-2 TRBV7-9 CASSLLPLQQGGYTF
TRBJ1-1 TRBV5-6 CASRAGMNTEAFF
TRBJ2-1 TRBV7-3 CASSFIAEDNEQFF
TRBJ2-2 TRBV11-2 CASSYNMAGELFF
TRBJ2-3 TRBV6-2/TRBV6-3 CASGPGTSGRADTQYF
TRBJ2-1 TRBV5-4 CASSSRTSGLYNEQFF
TRBJ2-3 TRBV11-2 CASRLDYGGDTQYF
TRBJ2-7 TRBV2 CASSEQGGPYEQYF
TRBJ2-7 TRBV11-2 CASSLGGWAYEQYF
TRBJ2-5 TRBV6-6 CASSTLGFAAPYF
TRBJ2-2 TRBV6-6 CASRKSRVGELFF
TRBJ2-7 TRBV29-1 CSVDSNDYEQYF
TRBJ2-1 TRBV29-1 CSVVVLGRAGAYNVQFF
TRBJ2-7 TRBV14 CASSQASMGPLWQYF